Here is one TCR beta chain with its context. Antigen unknown. V gave up 1 base and J gave up 6 bases, with 9 bases separating them. Germline assignment: CDR1 SGHTA and CDR2 FQGNSA. The CDR3 length is 14 residues. PCR involved 60 Vbeta and 13 Jbeta primers. This table comes from immunoSEQ multiplex PCR, and its TCRdb copy is limited to in-frame clones, with some not included. Here the sample spans roughly 180,000 clones, approximately 80% being singletons. The sample belongs to a study of cytomegalovirus exposure and HLA in healthy donors. Overall study context: An analysis done earlier identified approximately 120 million unique TCR beta sequences from about 179 million T cells. General study findings and limits: Several of the most significant clusters were apparently associated with common viral pathogens in a later analysis. Later examination showed HLA-associated TCR beta chains had greater clonal expansion than equally common others.

The gene calls are TRBV7-2 and TRBJ2-2; possibly TRBD2 for D (6 bases). The sequenced sample was PBMCs. The sequence was obtained from a man younger than 40 in good health and CMV-seronegative. The CDR3 reads CASSLGTISGELFF. In DNA, the CDR3 is TGTGCCAGCAGCTTAGGGACTATTTCCGGGGAGCTGTTTTTT.